This section outlines one T cell receptor beta chain sequence together with its context. The target of this receptor is not known. No qualities accompany the bases; no much larger clone lies one base away. These data originate in a study of blood T cell repertoires in COVID-19 (dated by TCRdb to about 2020). About the study as a whole: Collaborator samples came from the United States, Italy and Spain and covered acute and convalescent phases of COVID-19. The prospective study material was composed of cDNA or gDNA derived from T cells, B-cell-depleted T cells, or PBMCs. Sample metadata almost always included a de-identified subject ID, COVID-19 status, age in years and sex. The samples were drawn from two sources: the first 160 participants of the ongoing ImmuneRACE study, and 1,200 or so subjects contributed by 6 global collaborators. Where available, HLA class I and class II types were obtained from metadata supplied by the sample provider rather than from assay-based typing. The repertoires were made available in a free public database intended to serve as a resource for research on the immune response to SARS-CoV-2. Deeply sampled blood TCRbeta repertoires from subjects exposed to, actively infected with, or recovered from COVID-19 were included in the dataset.

Collaborating institutions collected whole blood in K2EDTA tubes following their own protocols. For TCRbeta analysis, collaborators shipped samples as frozen whole blood, isolated PBMCs, or DNA extracted from either of those sample types. The CDR3 covers 15 residues, taking in both the cysteine and the phenylalanine. Only the CDR3 DNA is retained, 45 bases long and in frame from the first base. Deletion took 4 bases off V and 0 bases off J, with a span of 12 bases between the germline ends. Based on the germline V gene, the CDR1 and CDR2 sequences are SGHTA and FQGNSA. TCRbeta CDR3 regions were amplified from genomic DNA using the immunoSEQ Assay, a bias-controlled multiplex PCR. In the paper's pipeline: Within the assay, amplification of reference gene primers was used to estimate how many nucleated cells each sample contained. To quantify the absolute abundance of each unique TCRbeta CDR3 rearrangement, sequence reads were collapsed and filtered. For each sample, productive Simpson clonality was calculated as the square root of Simpson's diversity index across productive rearrangements. Drawn from immuneACCESS, this table holds only the in-frame rearrangements with V and J called that TCRdb kept. Clones are partly lost; checked studies trace under half to an unresolved V gene and leave the rest unexplained. The V and J calls and clone size are taken from that table; D and trimming were inferred from the DNA. The sample includes around 250,000 clones, with less than 85% observed a single time. Roughly 3% of the sample comes from the top ten.

Beyond this particular receptor, the publication reports: The quantity of clinical and demographic metadata differed by source and by participant and was supplied without curation.

Sequencing used peripheral blood. This chain joins TRBV7-2 to TRBJ1-2, with a tentative D gene TRBD1 over 5 matching bases. The receptor was isolated from a woman aged 18-29 years with acute or convalescent COVID-19. The bases read TGTGCCAGCAGCTCCAGGGCCCGGGCTAACTATGGCTACACCTTC. Its protein is CASSSRARANYGYTF.